The following is a T cell receptor (beta chain) sequence with its context. The data belong to a study of blood T cell repertoires in COVID-19. Study in general: COVID-19 samples from acute and convalescent phases originated in the United States, Italy and Spain. Sources were T cells, B-cell-depleted T cells, or PBMCs; the material itself was cDNA or gDNA.

This CDR3 spans 14 amino acids. Per germline, CDR1 LGHDT and CDR2 YNNKEL (reference sequence). Trimming left V 8 bases short and J 2 bases short, with 15 bases between. In the original workflow: By means of reference gene primer amplification, nucleated cell counts were estimated. Measured with immunoSEQ multiplex PCR; TCRdb has only the in-frame clones, and not every one. V, J and clone size were drawn from that table, and D and trimming were deduced from the DNA. The sample gives 250,000 to 300,000 clones, roughly 90% of which show up once; approximately 0.85% is in the top ten. V is TRBV3-1 (or the pseudogene TRBV3-2) and J is TRBJ1-1, with D unresolved. The sequencing sample was made of peripheral blood. The receptor comes from a woman between 40 and 55 years old who had recovered from COVID-19. The CDR3 nucleotides read TGTGCCAGCCGGGATAACCTTAAAAACACTGAAGCTTTCTTT. Its protein is CASRDNLKNTEAFF.